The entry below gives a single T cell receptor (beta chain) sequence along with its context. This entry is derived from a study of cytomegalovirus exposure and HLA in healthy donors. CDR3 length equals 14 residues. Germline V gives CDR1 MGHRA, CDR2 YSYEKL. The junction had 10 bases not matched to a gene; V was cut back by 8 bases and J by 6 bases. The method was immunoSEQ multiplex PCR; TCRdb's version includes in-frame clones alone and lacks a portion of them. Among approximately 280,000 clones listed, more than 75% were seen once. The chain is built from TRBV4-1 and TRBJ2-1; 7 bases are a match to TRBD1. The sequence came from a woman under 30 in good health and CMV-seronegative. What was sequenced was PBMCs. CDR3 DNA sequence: TGCGCCAGCCAAGACAGGACAGGCGCCAATGAGCAGTTCTTC. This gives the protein CASQDRTGANEQFF.